This passage covers 19 T cell receptor beta chains from one sample sequenced in a study of patients and donors after allogeneic stem cell transplantation. TCRdb re-derived calls from the RT-PCR reads in MiXCR, one entry per CDR3 protein. The sample yields 98,000 or so distinct CDR3 sequences, approximately 40% seen once. Sequencing was carried out using blood, either unsorted or a sorted T cell fraction (not recorded which). These TCRs come from a human donor who was either an allogeneic HSCT recipient or a stem cell or donor lymphocyte infusion donor (not recorded which). It is not recorded whose cells these are; they may come from a transplant donor.

The chain links TRBV12-3 or TRBV12-4 to TRBJ2-3; D may be TRBD2 (5 bases). V dropped 4 bases and J dropped 5 bases, with 10 bases sitting between them. CDR3 size: 13 residues. CDR3 nucleotide sequence: TGTGCCAGCAGTTGGTCCCGGGAAGATACGCAGTATTTT. This sequence encodes CASSWSREDTQYF.

The V and J genes are TRBV12-3 or TRBV12-4 and TRBJ2-7, with TRBD2 matching 13 bases. The junction had 3 bases not matched to a gene; V was cut back by 0 bases and J by 4 bases. There are 16 residues in the CDR3. This CDR3 reads CASSLAGTSGTYEQYF. The CDR3 DNA reads TGTGCCAGCAGTTTAGCTGGGACTAGCGGGACGTACGAGCAGTACTTC.

This CDR3 reads CSARDEFAREQYF. Written as DNA, the CDR3 is TGCAGTGCTAGAGACGAGTTCGCTCGCGAGCAGTACTTC. V and J are TRBV20-1 and TRBJ2-7; unclear D gene. The CDR3 is made up of 13 amino acids. V was pared by 0 bases and J by 6 bases, with 12 bases between. Germline V gene data show CDR1 as DFQATT and CDR2 as SNEGSKA (reference sequence).

This clonotype came up many times. The J gene is TRBJ1-1, the V gene TRBV29-1; maybe TRBD1 (5 bases). Deletions cut 4 bases from V and 1 base from J, with 19 bases between. Germline V gene lookup returns CDR1 SQVTM and CDR2 ANQGSEA. The CDR3 is 16 residues long. The CDR3 loop is CSVGPLVGQQNTEAFF. The CDR3 nucleotides are TGCAGCGTTGGCCCCCTAGTGGGGCAGCAGAACACTGAAGCTTTCTTT. Looking up the rest from reference TRBV29-1 and TRBJ1-1 gives the full variable domain: SAVISQKPSRDICQRGTSLTIQCQVDSQVTMMFWYRQQPGQSLTLIATANQGSEATYESGFVIDKFPISRPNLTFSTLTVSNMSPEDSSIYLCSVGPLVGQQNTEAFFGQGTRLTVV.

This clonotype was seen a handful of times. This chain links TRBV29-1 with TRBJ2-1; 7 nucleotides agree with TRBD2. Per the germline V gene, CDR1 is SQVTM and CDR2 is ANQGSEA. V lost 4 bases and J lost 0; bases outside the gene matches: 12. The CDR3 length is 17 residues. CDR3 nucleotide sequence: TGCAGCGTTGTTATTTCGGCGGGAGTCCCCTCCTACAATGAGCAGTTCTTC. It translates to CSVVISAGVPSYNEQFF.

V usage is TRBV29-1 and J usage is TRBJ1-2; tentatively, D is TRBD1 (6 bases). V lost 6 bases, J lost 7 bases, and 18 bases lay in between. Germline CDR1 and CDR2: SQVTM and ANQGSEA. The CDR3 totals 13 residues. Here the CDR3 reads CSVVVSGESGYTF. The DNA for the CDR3 is TGCAGCGTAGTCGTTTCAGGGGAGAGTGGCTACACCTTC.

The chain joins TRBV5-1 to TRBJ2-2, with TRBD1 identical over 10 bases. V was clipped by 7 bases and J by 4 bases; unmatched bases: 4. The CDR3 is made up of 14 amino acids. Germline V CDR1 and CDR2: SGHRS, YFSETQ. This CDR3 reads CASHGQGGTGELFF. CDR3 DNA sequence: TGCGCCAGCCATGGACAGGGGGGCACCGGGGAGCTGTTTTTT.

This clonotype was seen many times. The chain combines TRBV4-3 with TRBJ1-3; D call uncertain. Trimming removed 0 bases at V and 0 bases at J, with 3 bases between. Germline-derived CDR1 and CDR2 are LGHNA and YSLEER. CDR3 size: 14 residues. The CDR3 nucleotides are TGCGCCAGCAGCCAAGATCACTCTGGAAACACCATATATTTT. It encodes CASSQDHSGNTIYF.

The chain uses TRBV20-1 and TRBJ1-3; D unresolved. CDR3 length equals 14 residues. V was pared by 3 bases and J by 0 bases, with 9 bases between. Germline loops: CDR1 DFQATT, CDR2 SNEGSKA (reference sequence). In DNA, the CDR3 is TGCAGTGCTAGTAGCAAGAGCTCTGGAAACACCATATATTTT. Amino acids: CSASSKSSGNTIYF.

The chain is built from TRBV12-3 or TRBV12-4 and TRBJ2-7, with D perhaps TRBD2 (5 bases). The CDR3 runs 14 residues. Trimming pared 5 bases from V and 2 bases from J, leaving 13 bases between. CDR3 bases: TGTGCCAGCAGTAGCCACGGGGTTACCTACGAGCAGTACTTC. Translating gives CASSSHGVTYEQYF.

The chain carries TRBV29-1 and TRBJ2-7; the match to TRBD2 covers 10 bases. After removal of 6 bases from V and 3 bases from J, the junction contained 14 bases not matched to a gene. The V gene's germline CDR1 is SQVTM and CDR2 ANQGSEA. This CDR3 spans 16 amino acids. The CDR3 region has the DNA TGCAGCGTAGGAACGAAGTCTAGCGGGAGAATCTACGAGCAGTACTTC. Protein product: CSVGTKSSGRIYEQYF.

The chain combines TRBV5-1 with TRBJ2-7; D is unclear. Deletions cut 4 bases from V and 1 base from J, with 18 bases between. The CDR3 contains 16 residues. CDR1 SGHRS and CDR2 YFSETQ come from the germline V gene. The DNA for the CDR3 is TGCGCCAGCAGCCCCCCCGGGCTGCTTCAGTCCTACGAGCAGTACTTC. Translated, it gives CASSPPGLLQSYEQYF.

The chain joins TRBV20-1 to TRBJ1-2; D possibly corresponds to TRBD1 (6 bases). Germline V lookup: CDR1 DFQATT, CDR2 SNEGSKA (reference sequence). CDR3 size: 13 residues. Trimming took 3 bases from V and 2 from J, leaving 10 bases between them. CDR3 sequence: CSARTGGNYGYTF. The CDR3 nucleotides read TGCAGTGCTAGGACAGGAGGGAACTATGGCTACACCTTC.

The J gene is TRBJ2-7, the V gene TRBV28; D is uncertain. Germline CDR1 MDHEN, CDR2 SYDVKM. The CDR3 consists of 15 residues. V was trimmed by 5 bases and J by 5 bases, leaving 19 bases between them. Here the CDR3 reads CASSAWTVRLHEQYF. CDR3 nucleotide sequence: TGTGCCAGCAGTGCCTGGACCGTCCGCCTACACGAGCAGTACTTC.

This clonotype was picked up many times. This chain connects TRBV4-3 to TRBJ1-6; 7 bases are shared with TRBD1. V was pared by 4 bases and J by 10 bases, with 7 bases of the junction left unmatched. Germline V CDR1 and CDR2: LGHNA, YSLEER. The CDR3 covers 14 residues. The CDR3 DNA sequence: TGCGCCAGCAGCCGAGACAGGGCGGGCTCACCCCTCCACTTT. Protein product: CASSRDRAGSPLHF.

This chain uses TRBV28 with TRBJ1-5; no reliable D call. Germline V lookup: CDR1 MDHEN, CDR2 SYDVKM. V was pared by 3 bases and J by 7 bases, with 10 bases between. The CDR3 covers 13 residues. CDR3 nucleotides: TGTGCCAGCAGTTTTTTCGGGGAGCAGCCCCAGCATTTT. Translation: CASSFFGEQPQHF.

The V call is TRBV4-3, the J call TRBJ1-1; unclear D gene. V dropped 6 bases and J dropped 2 bases, with 10 bases sitting between them. This CDR3 comprises 13 residues. Germline values: CDR1 LGHNA, CDR2 YSLEER. CDR3 amino acids: CASSKRLNTEAFF. CDR3 nucleotide sequence: TGCGCCAGCAGTAAGCGGCTAAACACTGAAGCTTTCTTT.

V is TRBV28 and J is TRBJ1-5; D remains ambiguous. The CDR3 is 15 residues long. V was pared by 3 bases and J by 3 bases, with 12 bases between. Germline V CDR1 and CDR2: MDHEN, SYDVKM. The CDR3 DNA follows: TGTGCCAGCAGTTTCACGGACCGCTTCAATCAGCCCCAGCATTTT. It encodes CASSFTDRFNQPQHF.

The chain employs TRBV18 and TRBJ1-1; D unresolved. The CDR3 sequence is 15 residues long. CDR1 is KGHSH and CDR2 is LQKENI in the germline V gene. The V end lost 3 bases, the J end lost 0 bases, and 11 bases lay between the germline ends. CDR3 sequence (DNA): TGTGCCAGCTCACCGAGTTTGGGGATGAACACTGAAGCTTTCTTT. Protein product: CASSPSLGMNTEAFF.